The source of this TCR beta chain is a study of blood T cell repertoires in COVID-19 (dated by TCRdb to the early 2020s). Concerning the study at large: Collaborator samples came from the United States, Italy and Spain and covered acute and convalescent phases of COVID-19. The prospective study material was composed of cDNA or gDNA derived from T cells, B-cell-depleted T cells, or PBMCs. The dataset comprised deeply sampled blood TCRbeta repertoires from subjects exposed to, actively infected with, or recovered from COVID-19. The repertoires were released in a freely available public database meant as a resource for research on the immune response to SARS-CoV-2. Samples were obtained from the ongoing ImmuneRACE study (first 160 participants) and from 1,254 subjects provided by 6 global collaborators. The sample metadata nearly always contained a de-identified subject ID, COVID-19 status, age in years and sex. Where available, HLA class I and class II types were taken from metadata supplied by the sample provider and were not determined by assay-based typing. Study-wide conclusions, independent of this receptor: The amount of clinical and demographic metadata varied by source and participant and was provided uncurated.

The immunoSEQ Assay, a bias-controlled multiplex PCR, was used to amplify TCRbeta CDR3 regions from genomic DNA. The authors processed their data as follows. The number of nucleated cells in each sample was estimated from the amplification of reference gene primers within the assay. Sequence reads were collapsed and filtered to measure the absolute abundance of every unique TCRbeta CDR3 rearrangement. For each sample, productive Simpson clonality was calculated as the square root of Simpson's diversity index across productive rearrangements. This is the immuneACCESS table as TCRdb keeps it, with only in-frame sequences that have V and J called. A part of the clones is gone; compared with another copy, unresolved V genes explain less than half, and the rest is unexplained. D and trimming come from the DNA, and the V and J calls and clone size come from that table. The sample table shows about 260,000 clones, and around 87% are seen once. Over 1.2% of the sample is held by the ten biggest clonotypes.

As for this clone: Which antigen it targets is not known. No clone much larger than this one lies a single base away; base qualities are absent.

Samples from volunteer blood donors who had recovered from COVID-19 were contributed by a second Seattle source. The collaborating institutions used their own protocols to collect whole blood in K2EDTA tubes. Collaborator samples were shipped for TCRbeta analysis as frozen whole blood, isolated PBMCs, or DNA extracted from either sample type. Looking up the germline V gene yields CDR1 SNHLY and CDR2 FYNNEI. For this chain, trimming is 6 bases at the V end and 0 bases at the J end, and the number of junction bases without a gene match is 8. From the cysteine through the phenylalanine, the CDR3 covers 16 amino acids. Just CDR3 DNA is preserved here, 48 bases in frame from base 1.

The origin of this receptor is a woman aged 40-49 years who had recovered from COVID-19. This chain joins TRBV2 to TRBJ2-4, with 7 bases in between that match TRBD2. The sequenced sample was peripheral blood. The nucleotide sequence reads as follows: TGTGCCAGCAGCGGGGGAGCGGGGCTAGCCAAAAACATTCAGTACTTC. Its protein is CASSGGAGLAKNIQYF.